This T cell receptor beta chain is drawn from a study of T cell responses to AZD1222 COVID-19 vaccine. For the study at large: Second-dose intervals of approximately 4 or approximately 12 weeks were pooled. Study-level points and caveats: AZD1222 recipients seropositive at baseline numbered only six. Regions 160-218 and 743-854 dominated among vaccine-associated CD4 TCRs spanning spike. Repertoire samples came only from after the peak T cell response.

This clone was found once. Its antigen is as yet unknown. The method was immunoSEQ multiplex PCR; TCRdb's version includes in-frame clones alone and lacks a portion of them. The sample has around 160,000 clones, around 95% seen once. The V gene's germline CDR1 is MNHNS and CDR2 SASEGT. The CDR3 spans 14 residues. J lost 3 bases, V lost 2 bases, and 2 bases had no gene match. The chain has TRBV6-1 and TRBJ2-3; 7 nucleotides agree with TRBD2. Here the sequenced sample was peripheral blood, taken on day 0 of AZD1222 vaccination. The clonotype originates from an adult in good health. The CDR3 loop reads CASSERGGTDTQYF. The CDR3 region has the DNA TGTGCCAGCAGTGAAAGGGGAGGGACAGATACGCAGTATTTT.